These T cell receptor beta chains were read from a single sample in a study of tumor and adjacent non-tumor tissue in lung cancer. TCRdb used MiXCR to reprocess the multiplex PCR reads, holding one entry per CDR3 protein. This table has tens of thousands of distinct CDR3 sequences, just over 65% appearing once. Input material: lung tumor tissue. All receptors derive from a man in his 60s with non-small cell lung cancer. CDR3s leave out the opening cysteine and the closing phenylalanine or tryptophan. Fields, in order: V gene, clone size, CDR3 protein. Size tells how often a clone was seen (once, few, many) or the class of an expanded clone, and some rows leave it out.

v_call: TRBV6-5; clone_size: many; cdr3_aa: ASSYGESEAF
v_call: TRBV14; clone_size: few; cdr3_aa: ASSQEGPDNSPLH
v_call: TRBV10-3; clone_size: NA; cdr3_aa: AISEREGSTDTQY
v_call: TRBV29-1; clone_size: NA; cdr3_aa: SVRPRTGGAYEQY
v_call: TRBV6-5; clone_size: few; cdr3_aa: ASRPGIQETQY
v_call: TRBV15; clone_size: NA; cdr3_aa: ATSRDYREGTEAF
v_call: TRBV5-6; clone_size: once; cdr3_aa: TSSLGGLRDTQY
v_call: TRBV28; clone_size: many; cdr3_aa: ASSTTGLAGFEQF
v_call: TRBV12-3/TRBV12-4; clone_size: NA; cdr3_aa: ASRRFRGNTEAF
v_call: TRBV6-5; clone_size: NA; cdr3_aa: ANSYGTVDSYEQF
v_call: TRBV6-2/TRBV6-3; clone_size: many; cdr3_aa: ASRRLAGGTGELF
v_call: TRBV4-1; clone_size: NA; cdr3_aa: ASSQDGREETQY
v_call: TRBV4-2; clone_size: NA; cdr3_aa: ASSQRLAGGSTDTQY
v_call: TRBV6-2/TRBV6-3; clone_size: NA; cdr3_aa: VSSYLLGGNSYNEQF
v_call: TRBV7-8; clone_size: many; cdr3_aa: ASSLGAGYGYT
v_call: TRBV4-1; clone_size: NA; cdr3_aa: ASNQDDTFGANVLT
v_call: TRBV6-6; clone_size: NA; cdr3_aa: ASSTGVPDTQH
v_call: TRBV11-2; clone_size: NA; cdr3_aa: ASGLTNSKKLF
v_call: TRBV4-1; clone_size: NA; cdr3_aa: ASSLGQGAGEAQY
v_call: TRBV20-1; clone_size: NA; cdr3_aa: SAVPGQTGELF
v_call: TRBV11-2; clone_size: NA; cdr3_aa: ASRWTGTYEQY
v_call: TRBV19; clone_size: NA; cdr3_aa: ASNDRGIAF
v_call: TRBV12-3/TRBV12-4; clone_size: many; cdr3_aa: ASSLWGQDDSPLH
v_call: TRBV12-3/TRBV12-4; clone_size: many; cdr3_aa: ASSFGTGGGSYQPQH
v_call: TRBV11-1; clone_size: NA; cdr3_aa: SSSPGLYGELF
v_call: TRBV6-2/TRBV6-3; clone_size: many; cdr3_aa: ASSYGGTSLGETQY
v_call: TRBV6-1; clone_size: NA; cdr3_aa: ASIREGGVNEQF
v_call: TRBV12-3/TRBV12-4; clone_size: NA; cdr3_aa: VSSQGRVGAYEQY
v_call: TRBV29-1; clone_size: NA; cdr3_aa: SVDGWVEGDRSPYEQY
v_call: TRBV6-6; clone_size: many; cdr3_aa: ASSRGPREGYT
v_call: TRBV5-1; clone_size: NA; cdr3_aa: ASSSGQEFYGYT
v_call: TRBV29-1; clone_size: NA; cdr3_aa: SVERGYGYL
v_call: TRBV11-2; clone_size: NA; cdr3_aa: ASSLDVLVYKNIQY
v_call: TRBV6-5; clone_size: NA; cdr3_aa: ASSYTGENTEVF
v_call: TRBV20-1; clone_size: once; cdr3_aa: SGLWVASGGPRTDTHY
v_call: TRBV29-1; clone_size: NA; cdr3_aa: SVWQGASFTEAF
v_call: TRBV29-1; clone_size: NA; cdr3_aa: SVDGLAGGTNYDEQF
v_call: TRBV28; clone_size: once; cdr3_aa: ASSTLAVPFSNEEF
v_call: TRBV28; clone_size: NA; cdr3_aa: ASTERGFGQGGRLGQPQY
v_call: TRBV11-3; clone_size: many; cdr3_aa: ASSSEGWRQETYNEQF
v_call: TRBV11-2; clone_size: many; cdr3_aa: ASSADRGGNQPQH
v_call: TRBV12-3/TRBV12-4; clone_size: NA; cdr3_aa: TSSGPSEF
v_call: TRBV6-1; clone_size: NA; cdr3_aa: ASSDYRADAQY
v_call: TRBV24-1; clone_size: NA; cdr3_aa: ATTSRGDGTLSNQPQH
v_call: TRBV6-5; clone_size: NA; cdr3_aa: ASSHDRAGEQY
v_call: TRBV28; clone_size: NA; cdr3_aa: ANSPISGQGSNQPQH
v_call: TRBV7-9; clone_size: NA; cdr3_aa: VSSLNSGRGHYGYT
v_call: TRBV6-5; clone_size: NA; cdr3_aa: VSSHGEKYGYT